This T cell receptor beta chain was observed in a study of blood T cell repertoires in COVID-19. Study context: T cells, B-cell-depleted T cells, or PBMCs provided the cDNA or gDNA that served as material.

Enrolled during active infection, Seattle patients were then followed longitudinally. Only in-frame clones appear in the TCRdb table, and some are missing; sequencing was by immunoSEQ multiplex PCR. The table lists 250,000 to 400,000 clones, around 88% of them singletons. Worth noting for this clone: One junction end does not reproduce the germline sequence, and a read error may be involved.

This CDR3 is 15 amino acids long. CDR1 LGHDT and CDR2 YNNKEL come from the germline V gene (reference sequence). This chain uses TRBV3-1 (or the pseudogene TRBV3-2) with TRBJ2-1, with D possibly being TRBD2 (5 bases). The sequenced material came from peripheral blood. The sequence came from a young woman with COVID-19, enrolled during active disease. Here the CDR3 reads CASSQGLPTLNEQFF. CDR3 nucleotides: TGTGCCAGCAGTCAAGGACTCCCGACCCTCAATGAGCAGTTCTTC.